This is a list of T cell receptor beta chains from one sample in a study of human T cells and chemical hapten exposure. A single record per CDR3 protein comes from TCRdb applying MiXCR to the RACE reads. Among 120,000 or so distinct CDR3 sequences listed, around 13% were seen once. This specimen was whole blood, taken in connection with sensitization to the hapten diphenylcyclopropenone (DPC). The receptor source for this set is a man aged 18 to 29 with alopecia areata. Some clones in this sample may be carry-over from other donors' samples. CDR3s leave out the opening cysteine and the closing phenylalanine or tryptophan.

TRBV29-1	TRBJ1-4	SVETGKDEKLF
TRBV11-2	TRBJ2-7	ASSLATGSYEQY
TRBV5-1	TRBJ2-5	ASSVYRGNGATQY
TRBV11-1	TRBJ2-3	ACSLKSQGSSQY
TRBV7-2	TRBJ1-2	ACTEGDGYT
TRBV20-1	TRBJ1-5	SASSQGVGNQPQH
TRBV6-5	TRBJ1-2	ASGQPFGYGYT
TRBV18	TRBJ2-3	ASSPLVESTDTQY
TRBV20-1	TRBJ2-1	SARNPGGSEQF
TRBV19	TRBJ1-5	ASRGRGAQGNQPQH
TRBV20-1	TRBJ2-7	SASTGADEQY
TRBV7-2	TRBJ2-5	ASSLNGAETQY
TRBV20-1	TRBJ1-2	SAKPGYGYT
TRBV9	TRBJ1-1	ASSIVMNTEAF
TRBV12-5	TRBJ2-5	ASGSFDGRKETQY
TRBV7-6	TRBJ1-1	ASSLGGWSEAF
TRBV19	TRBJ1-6	ASSIAAANSPLH
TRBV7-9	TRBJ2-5	ASSPSRGRETQY
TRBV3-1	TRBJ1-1	ASSHILNTEAF
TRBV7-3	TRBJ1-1	ASSLDPDTEAF
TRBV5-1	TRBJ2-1	ASSPTDGGLSYNEQF
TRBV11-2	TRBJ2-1	ASSGTLVGPQF
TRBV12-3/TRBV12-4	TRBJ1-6	ASSLEGRATSPLH
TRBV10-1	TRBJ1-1	ASSESRENTEAF
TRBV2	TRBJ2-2	ASVRASGDTGELF
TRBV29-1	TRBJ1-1	SVGRENTEAF
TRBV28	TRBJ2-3	ASRTGADTQY
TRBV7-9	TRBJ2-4	ASSSTGDLAKNIQY
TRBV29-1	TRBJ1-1	SGGVNTEAF
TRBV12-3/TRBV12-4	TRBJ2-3	ASSFNGHRRRNTDTQY
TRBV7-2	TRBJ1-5	ASRPGVDQPQH
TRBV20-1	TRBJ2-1	SAREPDRDTNEQF
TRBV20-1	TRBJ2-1	SASSRGLYSYNEQF
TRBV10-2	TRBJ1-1	ASSIQNYDEAF
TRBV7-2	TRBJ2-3	ASTPGADTDTQY
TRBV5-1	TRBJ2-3	ASSFAPVGRGRKTDTQY
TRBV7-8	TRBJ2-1	ASSLHRILTVNEQF
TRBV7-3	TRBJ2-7	ASSLPTGQLYEQY
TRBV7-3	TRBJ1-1	ASSQNQGTEAF
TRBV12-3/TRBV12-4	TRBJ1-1	ASTFFGGVNTEAF
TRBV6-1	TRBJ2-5	ASSEWGETQY